This TCR beta chain was captured in a study of blood T cell repertoires in COVID-19 (TCRdb year 2020). Turning to the overall study: Samples covering the acute and convalescent phases of COVID-19 were provided by collaborators in the United States, Italy and Spain. Deeply sampled blood TCRbeta repertoires from subjects exposed to, actively infected with, or recovered from COVID-19 were included in the dataset. The samples were drawn from two sources: the first 160 participants of the ongoing ImmuneRACE study, and 950 to 1,500 subjects contributed by 6 global collaborators. HLA class I and class II types, where available, came from metadata supplied by the sample provider rather than from assay-based typing. A freely available public database, intended as a resource for researchers studying the immune response to SARS-CoV-2, is where the repertoires were released. The sample metadata nearly always contained a de-identified subject ID, COVID-19 status, age in years and sex. The material from the prospective study consisted of cDNA or gDNA derived from T cells, B-cell-depleted T cells, or PBMCs. What the research found in general, with its limitations: How much clinical and demographic metadata was included differed by source and by participant, and the metadata was provided uncurated.

Each collaborating institution followed its own protocols to collect whole blood in K2EDTA tubes. For TCRbeta analysis, collaborator samples were shipped as frozen whole blood, as isolated PBMCs, or as DNA extracted from either sample type. The immunoSEQ Assay, a bias-controlled multiplex PCR, was used to amplify TCRbeta CDR3 regions from genomic DNA. In the authors' own workflow: Nucleated cell counts per sample were estimated from amplification of reference gene primers within the assay. Sequence reads were collapsed and filtered to measure the absolute abundance of every unique TCRbeta CDR3 rearrangement. For each sample, productive Simpson clonality was calculated by taking the square root of Simpson's diversity index across productive rearrangements. Here the immuneACCESS table is served through TCRdb, limited to in-frame sequences with V and J called. Missing clones are a known gap in these copies; in checked studies unresolved V genes cover under half, and the rest lacks a known reason. That table furnishes V, J and clone size, whereas the DNA furnished D and trimming. The sample data list around 65,000 clones, and under 95% of these were observed just once. The top ten clones comprise roughly 1.5% of the sample.

Notes on this clone: There is no known antigen for this receptor. The sample holds no much larger clone one base away, and base qualities are not on file.

This TCR was recovered from a human donor in a cohort sampled during active COVID-19. The sample consisted of peripheral blood.

The CDR3 in this case is CSVEGPAVGEQYF. The bases are TGCAGCGTTGAAGGACCAGCGGTCGGCGAGCAGTACTTC. The chain joins TRBV29-1 to TRBJ2-7; 5 matching bases give a weak D call of TRBD2. Trimming costs V 1 base and J 6 bases, and their ends lie 13 bases apart. CDR1 and CDR2, per the germline V gene, are SQVTM and ANQGSEA. From cysteine to phenylalanine, the CDR3 is 13 amino acids long. Only CDR3 DNA is held: 39 bases, read in frame from base 1.